The 2 T cell receptor beta chains in this list originate from one sample, sequenced in a study of T cell responses to AZD1222 COVID-19 vaccine. Method: immunoSEQ multiplex PCR; TCRdb's copy keeps in-frame clones and lacks some. The data contain tens of thousands of clones, roughly 90% of them singletons. The material sequenced was peripheral blood, taken 28 days after the second AZD1222 dose. The origin of the receptors is an adult who received the AZD1222 COVID-19 vaccine.

The chain employs TRBV10-2 and TRBJ1-3; a weak D match, TRBD1 (5 bases). Trimming left V 8 bases short and J 0 bases short, with 17 bases between. Germline CDR1 is WSHSY and CDR2 is SAAADI. The CDR3 loop spans 16 amino acids. The CDR3 DNA is TGCGCCAGCTCCCCCCCGAGGGGCACCTCTGGAAACACCATATATTTT. Encoded protein: CASSPPRGTSGNTIYF.

The chain carries TRBV19 and TRBJ1-5, with D perhaps matching TRBD1 (5 bases). The CDR3 runs 13 residues. V lost 5 bases and J 4 bases, leaving 9 bases between the germline ends. Germline V gene sequence: CDR1 LNHDA, CDR2 SQIVND (reference sequence). The CDR3 DNA reads TGTGCCAGTAGTCCGGGGCGTAATCAGCCCCAGCATTTT. Amino acid sequence: CASSPGRNQPQHF.